Below are 21 T cell receptor beta chains sequenced from a single sample in a study of CD8+ T cells in alopecia areata. RNA, once extracted, was reverse transcribed into cDNA for use as the sequencing template. Data came from immunoSEQ multiplex PCR; TCRdb stores just in-frame clones and leaves some out. Among 150,000 to 190,000 clones listed, approximately 53% were seen once. The sequencing here drew on CD8+ T cells sorted from blood, taken at week 0. These receptor sequences come from a human donor with alopecia areata.

This clone was counted only a few times. The V call is TRBV29-1, the J call TRBJ1-2; D perhaps matches TRBD1 (5 bases). CDR1 is SQVTM and CDR2 is ANQGSEA in the germline V gene. Deletions cut 4 bases from V and 10 bases from J, with 13 bases between. The CDR3 length is 11 residues. In nucleotides, the CDR3 is TGCAGCGTTGTCTGGGGCGGCTTCTACACCTTC. Amino acid sequence: CSVVWGGFYTF.

The chain has TRBV30 and TRBJ2-7; no firm D call. The CDR3 runs 14 residues. Germline-derived CDR1 and CDR2 are GTSNPN and SVGIG (reference sequence). The V end lost 2 bases, the J end lost 7 bases, and 18 bases lay between the germline ends. CDR3 sequence reads: CAWSIWGLSQEQYF. Written as DNA, the CDR3 is TGTGCCTGGAGTATTTGGGGATTGAGCCAGGAGCAGTACTTC.

The rearrangement links TRBV29-1 to TRBJ1-4; a possible D gene is TRBD1 (6 bases). Trimming took 5 bases from V and 0 from J, leaving 16 bases between them. Germline V lookup: CDR1 SQVTM, CDR2 ANQGSEA. This CDR3 has 16 residues. The DNA of the CDR3 is TGCAGCGTTTTCCAGGGGCGTGGTGCAACTAATGAAAAACTGTTTTTT. Translated, it gives CSVFQGRGATNEKLFF.

The chain couples TRBV11-2 to TRBJ2-7; D unclear. Trimming stripped 8 bases from V and 5 bases from J, with 13 bases between. CDR1 is SGHAT and CDR2 is FQNNGV in the germline V gene. This CDR3 comprises 12 residues. CDR3 region: CASRSMEDEQYF. CDR3 nucleotides: TGTGCCAGCCGCTCCATGGAAGACGAGCAGTACTTC.

The chain links TRBV9 to TRBJ1-2; no firm D call. CDR3 size: 15 residues. Germline loops: CDR1 SGDLS, CDR2 YYNGEE. V was trimmed by 4 bases and J by 6 bases, leaving 19 bases between them. This CDR3 reads CASSSGGVPYDGYTF. CDR3 DNA sequence: TGTGCCAGCAGCTCTGGAGGAGTGCCATACGATGGCTACACCTTC.

Regarding this clone: Other DNA sequences in the same sample also yield this CDR3. The rearrangement links TRBV19 to TRBJ2-7, with D hard to call. This CDR3 has 13 amino acids. CDR1 is LNHDA, CDR2 SQIVND, per germline (reference sequence). Trimming pared 2 bases from V and 3 bases from J, leaving 8 bases between. The DNA of the CDR3 is TGTGCCAGTAGTATATCCAGGAGCTACGAGCAGTACTTC. Amino acids: CASSISRSYEQYF.

This clone was observed a few times. The CDR3 sequence: CASSGDTFTDTQYF. For the CDR3, the DNA is TGTGCCAGCAGCGGGGACACTTTCACAGATACGCAGTATTTT. This chain uses TRBV5-6 with TRBJ2-3; D is possibly TRBD1 (6 bases). The CDR3 totals 14 residues. The germline CDR1 and CDR2 sequences are SGHDT and YYEEEE. The V end lost 4 bases, the J end lost 2 bases, and 11 bases lay between the germline ends.

The J gene is TRBJ2-1, the V gene TRBV25-1, with TRBD2 as a possible D gene (5 bases). This CDR3 is 11 amino acids long. Germline assignment: CDR1 MGHDK and CDR2 SYGVNS. Trimming stripped 9 bases from V and 9 bases from J, with 12 bases between. Written as DNA, the CDR3 is TGTGCCAGTGCGTCGGGGAGTGAGCAGTTCTTC. Residues: CASASGSEQFF.

The J gene is TRBJ1-3, the V gene TRBV7-2; D gene uncertain. This CDR3 region has 11 residues. Trimming took off 3 bases at V and 7 bases at J, with 4 bases between the two ends. Germline V gives CDR1 SGHTA, CDR2 FQGNSA. The CDR3 sequence is CASSLGNTIYF. The CDR3 bases are TGTGCCAGCAGCTTGGGGAACACCATATATTTT. Full variable domain (outside the CDR3, taken from reference TRBV7-2 and TRBJ1-3): GAGVSQSPSNKVTEKGKDVELRCDPISGHTALYWYRQSLGQGLEFLIYFQGNSAPDKSGLPSDRFSAERTGGSVSTLTIQRTQQEDSAVYLCASSLGNTIYFGEGSWLTVV.

The sample holds a few counts of this clone. V is TRBV14 and J is TRBJ2-1; D gene ambiguous. Germline-derived CDR1 and CDR2 are SGHDN and FVKESK. The CDR3 has 12 amino acids. V shed 4 bases and J shed 6 bases, with 7 bases lying between them. In DNA, the CDR3 is TGTGCCAGCAGCCCGGGCCTCAATGAGCAGTTCTTC. Translation gives CASSPGLNEQFF. Based on the CDR3 plus reference TRBV14 and TRBJ2-1, the full variable domain is EAGVTQFPSHSVIEKGQTVTLRCDPISGHDNLYWYRRVMGKEIKFLLHFVKESKQDESGMPNNRFLAERTGGTYSTLKVQPAELEDSGVYFCASSPGLNEQFFGPGTRLTVL.

This chain connects TRBV30 to TRBJ2-2, with unresolved D. There are 11 residues in the CDR3. CDR1 and CDR2 from the germline V gene are GTSNPN and SVGIG (reference sequence). The germline V and J ends were trimmed by 5 bases and 3 bases, with 4 bases remaining between them. DNA for the CDR3: TGTGCCTGGGAAGACACCGGGGAGCTGTTTTTT. Amino acids: CAWEDTGELFF.

This clone came up many times. The J gene is TRBJ2-6, the V gene TRBV11-3; D unclear. This CDR3 region has 13 residues. Germline values: CDR1 SGHNT, CDR2 YENEEA. V was cut by 6 bases and J by 4 bases, with 7 bases left in between. This CDR3 is CASREPGANVLTF. CDR3 DNA sequence: TGTGCCAGCAGAGAACCGGGGGCCAACGTCCTGACTTTC.

This clone was detected only a few times. The chain links TRBV30 to TRBJ1-5, with unresolved D. Germline CDR1 GTSNPN, CDR2 SVGIG (reference sequence). The length of the CDR3 is 13 residues. V was shortened by 1 base and J by 3 bases, with 7 bases between the two germline ends. In nucleotides, the CDR3 is TGTGCCTGGAGTGAGGCGCCCAATCAGCCCCAGCATTTT. Its protein is CAWSEAPNQPQHF.

This clone was seen a handful of times. CDR3 region: CASRDGSYNEQFF. The CDR3 region has the DNA TGTGCCAGCCGGGACGGCTCCTACAATGAGCAGTTCTTC. The chain carries TRBV19 and TRBJ2-1; D is perhaps TRBD1 or TRBD2 (5 bases each). Germline loops: CDR1 LNHDA, CDR2 SQIVND (reference sequence). This CDR3 has 13 residues. The V end was cut by 9 bases, the J end by 0 bases, with 9 bases between. The entire variable domain, with the rest obtained from reference TRBV19 and TRBJ2-1, is as follows: DGGITQSPKYLFRKEGQNVTLSCEQNLNHDAMYWYRQDPGQGLRLIYYSQIVNDFQKGDIAEGYSVSREKKESFPLTVTSAQKNPTAFYLCASRDGSYNEQFFGPGTRLTVL.

This clone was seen a handful of times. This chain links TRBV7-8 with TRBJ2-7; 8 bases fit TRBD2. The CDR3 totals 14 residues. CDR1 and CDR2 (germline): SGHVS, FQNEAQ. J gave up 2 bases and V 5 bases, and 5 bases lay outside the gene matches. The DNA of the CDR3 is TGTGCCAGCAGCGAGCGGGGGACTACCTACGAGCAGTACTTC. This codes for CASSERGTTYEQYF.

The genes are TRBV27 and TRBJ1-5; the D gene is possibly TRBD1 (5 bases). V was pared by 2 bases and J by 7 bases, with 9 bases between. CDR1 is MNHEY and CDR2 is SMNVEV in the germline V gene (reference sequence). This CDR3 is built from 13 residues. The CDR3, as DNA: TGTGCCAGCAGTTTAATCAGGGACCAGCCCCAGCATTTT. The encoded protein is CASSLIRDQPQHF.

The chain uses TRBV5-1 and TRBJ2-2, with TRBD2 matching over 10 bases. The germline CDR1 and CDR2 sequences are SGHRS and YFSETQ. V shed 4 bases and J 4 bases; nucleotides not matched to a gene: 7. This CDR3 has 16 residues. In DNA, the CDR3 is TGCGCCAGCAGCCCGACTAGCGGGTTATTCACCGGGGAGCTGTTTTTT. It encodes CASSPTSGLFTGELFF.

Only one count was recorded for this clone. This sequence joins TRBV30 and TRBJ2-1; the match to TRBD2 covers 10 bases. Germline V gives CDR1 GTSNPN, CDR2 SVGIG (reference sequence). Trimming removed 2 bases from V and 8 bases from J; junction bases left unmatched: 3. The CDR3 is made up of 13 amino acids. The CDR3 loop reads CAWSFTSGDEQFF. Here the CDR3 DNA reads TGTGCCTGGAGTTTTACTAGCGGGGATGAGCAGTTCTTC. The variable domain in full, with the rest retrieved from reference TRBV30 and TRBJ2-1, is SQTIHQWPATLVQPVGSPLSLECTVEGTSNPNLYWYRQAAGRGLQLLFYSVGIGQISSEVPQNLSASRPQDRQFILSSKKLLLSDSGFYLCAWSFTSGDEQFFGPGTRLTVL.

The genes are TRBV6-6 and TRBJ2-1; 7 bases map to TRBD1. V was pared by 6 bases and J by 1 base, with 9 bases of the junction left unmatched. The CDR3 contains 16 residues. Germline CDR1 is MNHNY and CDR2 is SVGAGI (reference sequence). CDR3 protein: CASSNPTGSSYNEQFF. As DNA, the CDR3 is TGTGCCAGCAGCAACCCGACAGGGAGTTCCTACAATGAGCAGTTCTTC.

Worth noting for this clone: Distinct nucleotide sequences in the sample also encode this CDR3. V and J are TRBV5-6 and TRBJ2-1; D unclear. Per germline, CDR1 SGHDT and CDR2 YYEEEE. V lost 0 bases to trimming and J lost 5 bases, with 3 bases between them. The CDR3 extends over 12 amino acids. The CDR3, as DNA: TGTGCCAGCAGCTTGGGGGACAATGAGCAGTTCTTC. Translated, it gives CASSLGDNEQFF. Supplemented by reference TRBV5-6 and TRBJ2-1, the full variable domain reads DAGVTQSPTHLIKTRGQQVTLRCSPKSGHDTVSWYQQALGQGPQFIFQYYEEEERQRGNFPDRFSGHQFPNYSSELNVNALLLGDSALYLCASSLGDNEQFFGPGTRLTVL.

The chain couples TRBV9 to TRBJ1-1, with D maybe TRBD1 (5 bases). Deletions cut 3 bases from V and 4 bases from J, with 13 bases between. Germline CDR1 and CDR2: SGDLS and YYNGEE. The CDR3 sequence is 14 residues long. Here the CDR3 DNA reads TGTGCCAGCAGCGCCGGGGGAGGTGGCACTGAAGCTTTCTTT. Residues: CASSAGGGGTEAFF.